The source of this T cell receptor (beta chain) is a study of cytomegalovirus exposure and HLA in healthy donors. This CDR3 contains 16 residues. The V gene's germline CDR1 is SGHRS and CDR2 YFSETQ. The J segment lost 5 bases and the V segment lost 0 bases, leaving 4 bases of the junction unmatched. The PCR used 60 Vbeta and 13 Jbeta primers. This table comes from immunoSEQ multiplex PCR, and its TCRdb copy is limited to in-frame clones, with some not included. The sample records 100,000 to 150,000 clones, roughly four fifths being singletons. This clonotype was sampled from a woman aged 40 to 49 in good health and CMV-seropositive. Sequencing was performed on PBMCs. This chain connects TRBV5-1 to TRBJ2-7; TRBD2 matches at 14 bases. The CDR3 nucleotides are TGCGCCAGCAGCTTGGGACTAGCGGGAGGGTACGACGAGCAGTACTTC. Translating it yields CASSLGLAGGYDEQYF.